In its sample, the clone carrying this T cell receptor (beta chain) was seen many times. Its target is unknown. This sample is drawn from a study of T-cell reconstitution after alpha-beta-depleted transplantation in children. Findings and limits, study-wide: Newly produced T cells mostly accounted for T-cell counts and diversity one year post-transplant. From surviving recipient T cells and thymic progenitors came the high day-60 TCRbeta diversity observed in some patients.

Molecular barcoding with unique molecular identifiers was used for the TCRbeta library. TCRdb re-derived calls from the PCR reads in MiXCR, one entry per CDR3 protein. Of about 140,000 distinct CDR3 sequences in the sample, 8.5% to 10% were seen once. This clonotype originated in a female patient aged 2 to 10 who had a stem cell transplant for congenital amegakaryocytic thrombocytopenia, so the T cells may come from the graft donor. The sample here was PBMCs, mostly from graft donor cells, taken 180 days after TCRalphabeta/CD19-depleted stem cell transplant.

CDR3 in amino acids: CASSLGNPGSNEQFF. DNA of the CDR3: TGTGCCAGCAGTTTAGGCAACCCCGGTAGCAATGAGCAGTTCTTC. J is TRBJ2-1 and V is TRBV12-3 or TRBV12-4; no clear D gene. The ends were cut back, 1 base at V and 6 bases at J, with 13 bases in the middle. CDR3 size: 15 residues.